This T cell receptor beta chain was captured by sequencing in a study of T cell responses to AZD1222 COVID-19 vaccine. In the study overall: Timing groups of about 4 and about 12 weeks for second doses were pooled.

This table comes from immunoSEQ multiplex PCR, and its TCRdb copy is limited to in-frame clones, with some not included. The sample includes about 160,000 clones, around nine tenths seen only once; the top ten take more than 5%. Study outcomes and limitations: There were mostly white British donors and more females than males, and clonal diversity was possibly underestimated. An increase in Spike-specific TCR breadth and depth was observed after two AZD1222 doses. Reports indicate that nearly half of spike-specific TCRs are directed at unmutated variant regions.

V was shortened by 0 bases and J by 2 bases, with 10 bases between the two germline ends. The CDR3 is made up of 15 amino acids. Per the germline V gene, CDR1 is LGHNA and CDR2 is YSLEER. This clone has only a few counts. What it binds is unknown. The sequences come from peripheral blood, collected on day 0 of AZD1222 vaccination. The clonotype was recovered from an adult in good health. This sequence joins TRBV4-3 and TRBJ2-5, with D unclear. The chain's CDR3 is CASSQEFGVQETQYF. Written as DNA, the CDR3 is TGCGCCAGCAGCCAAGAGTTTGGCGTTCAAGAGACCCAGTACTTC.